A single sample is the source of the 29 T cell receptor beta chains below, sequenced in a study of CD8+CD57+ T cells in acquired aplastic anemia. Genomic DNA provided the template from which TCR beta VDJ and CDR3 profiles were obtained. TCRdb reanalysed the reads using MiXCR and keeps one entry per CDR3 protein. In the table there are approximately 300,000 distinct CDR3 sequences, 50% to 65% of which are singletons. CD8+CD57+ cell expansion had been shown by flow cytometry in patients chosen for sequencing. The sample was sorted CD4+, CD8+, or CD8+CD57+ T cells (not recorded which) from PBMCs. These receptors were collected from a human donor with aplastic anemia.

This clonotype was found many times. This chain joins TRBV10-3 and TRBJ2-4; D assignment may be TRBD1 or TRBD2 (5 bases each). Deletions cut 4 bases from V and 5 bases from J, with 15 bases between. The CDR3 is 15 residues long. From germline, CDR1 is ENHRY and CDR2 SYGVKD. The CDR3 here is CAISGKEMGENIQYF. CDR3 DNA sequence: TGTGCCATCAGTGGCAAGGAGATGGGGGAAAACATTCAGTACTTC.

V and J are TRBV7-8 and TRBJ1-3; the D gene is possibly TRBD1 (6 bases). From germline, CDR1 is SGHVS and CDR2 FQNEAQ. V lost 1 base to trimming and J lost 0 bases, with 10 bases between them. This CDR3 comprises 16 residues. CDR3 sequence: CASSLGTGTSGNTIYF. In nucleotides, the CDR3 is TGTGCCAGCAGCTTAGGTACAGGGACCTCTGGAAACACCATATATTTT.

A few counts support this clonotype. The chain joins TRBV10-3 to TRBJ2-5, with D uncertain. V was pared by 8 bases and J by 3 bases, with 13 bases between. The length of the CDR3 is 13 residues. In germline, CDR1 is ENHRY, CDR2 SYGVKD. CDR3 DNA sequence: TGTGCCATCGGTGGTCAGCAAAAAGAGACCCAGTACTTC. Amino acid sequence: CAIGGQQKETQYF.

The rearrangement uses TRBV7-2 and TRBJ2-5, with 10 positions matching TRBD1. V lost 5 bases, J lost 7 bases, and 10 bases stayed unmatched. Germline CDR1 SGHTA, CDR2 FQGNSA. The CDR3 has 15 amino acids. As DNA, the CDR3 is TGTGCCAGCAGCCAGACAGGGGGCTACGGAGTGACCCAGTACTTC. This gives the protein CASSQTGGYGVTQYF. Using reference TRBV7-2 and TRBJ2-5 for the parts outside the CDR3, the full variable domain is GAGVSQSPSNKVTEKGKDVELRCDPISGHTALYWYRQSLGQGLEFLIYFQGNSAPDKSGLPSDRFSAERTGGSVSTLTIQRTQQEDSAVYLCASSQTGGYGVTQYFGPGTRLLVL.

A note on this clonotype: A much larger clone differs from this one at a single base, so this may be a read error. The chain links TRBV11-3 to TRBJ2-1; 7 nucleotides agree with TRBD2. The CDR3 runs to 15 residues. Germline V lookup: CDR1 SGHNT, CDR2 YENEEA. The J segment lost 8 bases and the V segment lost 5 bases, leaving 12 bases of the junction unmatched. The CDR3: CASSPKGGGLHEQFF. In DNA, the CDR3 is TGTGCCAGCAGCCCGAAAGGCGGGGGACTGCATGAGCAGTTCTTC.

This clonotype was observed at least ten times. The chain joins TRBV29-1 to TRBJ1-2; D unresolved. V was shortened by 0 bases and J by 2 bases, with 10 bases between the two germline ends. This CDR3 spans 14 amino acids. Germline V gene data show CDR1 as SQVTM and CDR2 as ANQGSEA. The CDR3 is CSVEDAPGNYGYTF. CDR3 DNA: TGCAGCGTTGAAGATGCACCTGGGAACTATGGCTACACCTTC.

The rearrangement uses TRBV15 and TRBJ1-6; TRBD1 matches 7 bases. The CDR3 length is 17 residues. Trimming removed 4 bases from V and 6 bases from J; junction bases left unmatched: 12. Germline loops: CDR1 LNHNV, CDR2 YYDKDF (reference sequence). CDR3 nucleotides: TGTGCCACCAGCAAAGAAGGGGTAGGGGGCAGTAATTCACCCCTCCACTTT. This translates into CATSKEGVGGSNSPLHF.

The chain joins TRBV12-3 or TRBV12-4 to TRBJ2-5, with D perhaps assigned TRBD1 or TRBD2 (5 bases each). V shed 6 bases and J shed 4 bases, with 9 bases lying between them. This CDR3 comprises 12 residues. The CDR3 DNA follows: TGTGCCAGCAGAACCGGGACAGAGACCCAGTACTTC. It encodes CASRTGTETQYF.

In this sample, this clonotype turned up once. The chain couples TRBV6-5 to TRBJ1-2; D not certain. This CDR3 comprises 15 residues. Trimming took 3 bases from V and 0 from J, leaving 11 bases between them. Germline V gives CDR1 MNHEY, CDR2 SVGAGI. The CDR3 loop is CASSYRGDSNYGYTF. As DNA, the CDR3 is TGTGCCAGCAGTTATCGGGGAGACTCTAACTATGGCTACACCTTC.

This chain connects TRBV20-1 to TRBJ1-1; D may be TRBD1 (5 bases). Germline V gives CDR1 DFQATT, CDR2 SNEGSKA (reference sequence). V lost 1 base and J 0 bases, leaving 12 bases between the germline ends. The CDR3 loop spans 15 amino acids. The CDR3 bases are TGCAGTGCTAGAGGGTGGGGGGAGGTGAACACTGAAGCTTTCTTT. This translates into CSARGWGEVNTEAFF.

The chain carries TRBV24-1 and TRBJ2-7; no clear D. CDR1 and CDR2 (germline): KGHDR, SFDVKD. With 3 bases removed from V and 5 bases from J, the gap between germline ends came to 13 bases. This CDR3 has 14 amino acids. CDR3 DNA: TGTGCCACCAGTGATCGGTCCCGTTTCCACGAGCAGTACTTC. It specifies CATSDRSRFHEQYF.

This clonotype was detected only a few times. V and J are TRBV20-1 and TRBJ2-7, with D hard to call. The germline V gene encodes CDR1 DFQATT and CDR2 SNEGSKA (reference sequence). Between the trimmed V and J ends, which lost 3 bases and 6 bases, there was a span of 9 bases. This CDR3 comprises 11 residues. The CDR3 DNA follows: TGCAGTGCTAGTTCCCTCCGCGAGCAGTACTTC. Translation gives CSASSLREQYF.

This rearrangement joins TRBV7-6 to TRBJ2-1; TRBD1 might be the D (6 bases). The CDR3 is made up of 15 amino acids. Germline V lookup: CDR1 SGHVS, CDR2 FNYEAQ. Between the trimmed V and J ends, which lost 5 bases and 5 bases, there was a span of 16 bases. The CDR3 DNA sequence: TGTGCCAGCAGCAAGAACCGGGACACCAACAATGAGCAGTTCTTC. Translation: CASSKNRDTNNEQFF.

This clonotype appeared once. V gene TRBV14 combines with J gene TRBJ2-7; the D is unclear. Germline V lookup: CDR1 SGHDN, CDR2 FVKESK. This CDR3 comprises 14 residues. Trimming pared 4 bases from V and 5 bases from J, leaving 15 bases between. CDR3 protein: CASSLLSVDDEQYF. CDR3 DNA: TGTGCCAGCAGCCTGTTGTCAGTAGACGACGAGCAGTACTTC.

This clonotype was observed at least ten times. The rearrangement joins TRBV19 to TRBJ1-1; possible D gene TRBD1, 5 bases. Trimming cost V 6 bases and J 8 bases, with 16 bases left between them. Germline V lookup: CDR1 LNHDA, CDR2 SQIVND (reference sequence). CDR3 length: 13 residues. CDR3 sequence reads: CASSPRGAGEAFF. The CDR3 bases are TGTGCCAGTAGCCCCAGAGGGGCCGGAGAAGCTTTCTTT.

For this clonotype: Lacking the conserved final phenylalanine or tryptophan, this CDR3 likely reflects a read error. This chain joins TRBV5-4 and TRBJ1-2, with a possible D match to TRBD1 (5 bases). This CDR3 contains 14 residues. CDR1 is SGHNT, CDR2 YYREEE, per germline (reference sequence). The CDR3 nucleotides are TGTACCAGCAGCTTGGCCGCGCAGGGACGGGGCTACACCCTC. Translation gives CTSSLAAQGRGYTL.

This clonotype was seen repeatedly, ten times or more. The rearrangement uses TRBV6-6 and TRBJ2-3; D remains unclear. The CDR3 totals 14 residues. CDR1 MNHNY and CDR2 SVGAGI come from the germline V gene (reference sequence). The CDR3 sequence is CGTKGPSPTDTQYF. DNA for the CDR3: TGTGGGACGAAAGGGCCCTCCCCCACAGATACGCAGTATTTT.

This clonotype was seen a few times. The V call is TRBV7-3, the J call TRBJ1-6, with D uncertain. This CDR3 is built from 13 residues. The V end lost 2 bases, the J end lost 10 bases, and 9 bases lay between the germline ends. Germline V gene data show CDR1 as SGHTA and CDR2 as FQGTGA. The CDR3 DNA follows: TGTGCCAGCAGCTTAGGTAACGGATCACCCCTCCACTTT. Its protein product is CASSLGNGSPLHF.

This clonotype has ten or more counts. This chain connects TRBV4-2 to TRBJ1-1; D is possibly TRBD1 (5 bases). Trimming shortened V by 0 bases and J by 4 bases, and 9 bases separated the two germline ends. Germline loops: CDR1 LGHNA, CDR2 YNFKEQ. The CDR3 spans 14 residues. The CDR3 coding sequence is TGTGCCAGCAGCCAAGACAGGGCGACCACTGAAGCTTTCTTT. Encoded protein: CASSQDRATTEAFF.

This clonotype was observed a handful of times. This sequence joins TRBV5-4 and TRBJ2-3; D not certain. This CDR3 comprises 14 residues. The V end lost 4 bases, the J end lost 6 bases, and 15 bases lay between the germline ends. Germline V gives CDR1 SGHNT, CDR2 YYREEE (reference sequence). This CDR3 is CASSQPAAPDTQYF. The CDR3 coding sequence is TGTGCCAGCAGCCAACCCGCTGCCCCGGATACGCAGTATTTT.

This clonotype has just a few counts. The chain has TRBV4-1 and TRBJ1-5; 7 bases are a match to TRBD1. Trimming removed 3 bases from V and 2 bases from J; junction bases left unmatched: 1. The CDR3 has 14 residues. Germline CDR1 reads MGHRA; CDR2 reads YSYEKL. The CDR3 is CASSHGQGNQPQHF. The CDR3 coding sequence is TGCGCCAGCAGCCATGGACAGGGCAATCAGCCCCAGCATTTT.

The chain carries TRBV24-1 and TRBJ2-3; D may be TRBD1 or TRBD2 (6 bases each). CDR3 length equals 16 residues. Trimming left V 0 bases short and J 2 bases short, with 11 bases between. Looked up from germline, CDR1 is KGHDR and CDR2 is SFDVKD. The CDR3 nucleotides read TGTGCCACCAGTGATTTGCAGGGGACTCACACAGATACGCAGTATTTT. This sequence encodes CATSDLQGTHTDTQYF.

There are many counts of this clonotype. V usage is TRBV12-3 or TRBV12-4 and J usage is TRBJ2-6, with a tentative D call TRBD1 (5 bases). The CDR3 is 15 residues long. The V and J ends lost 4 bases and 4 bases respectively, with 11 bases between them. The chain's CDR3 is CASSSTVIGANVLTF. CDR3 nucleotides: TGTGCCAGCAGTTCGACAGTCATCGGGGCCAACGTCCTGACTTTC.

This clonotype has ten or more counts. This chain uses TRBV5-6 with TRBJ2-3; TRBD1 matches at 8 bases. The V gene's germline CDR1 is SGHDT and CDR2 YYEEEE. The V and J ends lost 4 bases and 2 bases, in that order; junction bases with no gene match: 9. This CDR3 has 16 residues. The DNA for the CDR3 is TGTGCCAGCAGCAAGTTCCGGGACAGGTCCACAGATACGCAGTATTTT. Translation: CASSKFRDRSTDTQYF.

CDR3 in amino acids: CAISESPGIAGDTQYF. The CDR3 DNA is TGTGCCATCAGTGAGTCCCCGGGGATAGCGGGGGATACGCAGTATTTT. The chain recombines TRBV10-3 with TRBJ2-3; 8 bases map to TRBD2. The germline V gene encodes CDR1 ENHRY and CDR2 SYGVKD. The CDR3 sequence is 16 residues long. V lost 0 bases and J lost 6; bases outside the gene matches: 8.

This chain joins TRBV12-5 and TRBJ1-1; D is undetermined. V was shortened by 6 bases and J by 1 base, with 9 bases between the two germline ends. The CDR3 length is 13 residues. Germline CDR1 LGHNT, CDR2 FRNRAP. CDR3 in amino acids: CASGDFTNTEAFF. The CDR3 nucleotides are TGTGCTAGTGGCGATTTCACGAACACTGAAGCTTTCTTT.

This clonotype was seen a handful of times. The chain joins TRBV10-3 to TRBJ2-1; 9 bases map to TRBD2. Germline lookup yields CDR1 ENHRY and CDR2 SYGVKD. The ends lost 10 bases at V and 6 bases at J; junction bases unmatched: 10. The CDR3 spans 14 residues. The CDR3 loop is CASRPGLAGNEQFF. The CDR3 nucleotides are TGTGCCAGCCGGCCGGGACTAGCAGGCAATGAGCAGTTCTTC.

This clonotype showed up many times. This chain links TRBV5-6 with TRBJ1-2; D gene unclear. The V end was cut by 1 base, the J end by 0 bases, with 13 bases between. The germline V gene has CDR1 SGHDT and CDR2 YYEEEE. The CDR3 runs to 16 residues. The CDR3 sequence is CASSLWVAGANYGYTF. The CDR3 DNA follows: TGTGCCAGCAGCTTGTGGGTTGCAGGAGCTAACTATGGCTACACCTTC.

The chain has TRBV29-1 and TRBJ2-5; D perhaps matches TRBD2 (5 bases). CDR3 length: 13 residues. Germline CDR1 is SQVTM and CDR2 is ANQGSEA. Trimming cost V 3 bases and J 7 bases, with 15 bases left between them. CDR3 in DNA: TGCAGCGTTGAGGGCAGCCGCCGGGGGACCCAGTACTTC. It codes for CSVEGSRRGTQYF.